This TCR beta chain is drawn from a study of T-cell reconstitution after alpha-beta-depleted transplantation in children. Findings and caveats of the study: When one year had passed after transplant, most T-cell counts and diversity came from newly produced T cells. After transplant, high TCRbeta diversity at day 60 in some patients arose from surviving recipient T cells and thymic progenitors. Two months or so post-transplant, alpha-beta T cells reportedly derived from several hundred expanded graft clones.

Researchers prepared the TCRbeta library using unique molecular identifiers, the study reports. TCRdb reanalysed the PCR reads using MiXCR and keeps one entry per CDR3 protein. Among 120,000 to 150,000 distinct CDR3 sequences listed, around 8.5% were seen once. The germline gives CDR1 MNHEY, CDR2 SVGAGI. The CDR3 contains 17 residues. V shed 0 bases and J 2 bases; nucleotides not matched to a gene: 10. This clonotype was observed at least ten times. Antigen: not known. V and J are TRBV6-5 and TRBJ2-7, with TRBD2 matching 7 bases. The sample in question was PBMCs, mostly from graft donor cells, obtained 180 days after TCRalphabeta/CD19-depleted stem cell transplant. This receptor was obtained from a female patient between 2 and 10 years old who had a stem cell transplant for congenital amegakaryocytic thrombocytopenia, so the T cells may come from the graft donor. The CDR3 bases are TGTGCCAGCAGTTACTCGGTAGCGGGCTGGGGAACCTACGAGCAGTACTTC. This codes for CASSYSVAGWGTYEQYF.